This TCR beta chain was sequenced in a study of T-cell memory formation after mild COVID-19. A remark on this clonotype: Its antigen is unidentified.

TCRdb re-derived calls from the 5' RACE reads in MiXCR, one entry per CDR3 protein. The top ten clones hold about 12% of a sample with around 410,000 distinct CDR3 sequences, 20% to 30% of them seen once. The study's findings and limits: A subset of responding clones appeared in pre-infection memory, suggesting cross-reactive memory joined. A balance of CD4 and CD8 characterized clones contracting day 15 to 85, whereas later expanders leaned CD4+. Contracting CD8+ clones were enriched in EMRA, CD4+ mainly in CM and EM.

The sequence was obtained from an adult woman who had mild COVID-19 (a few samples of this study predate the infection). Cell type and time point are not known. The material sequenced was PBMCs or a T cell subset sorted from them (not recorded which).

Here the CDR3 reads CASSLAPRTVGYTF. DNA of the CDR3: TGTGCCAGCAGCTTAGCGCCCCGGACGGTTGGCTACACCTTC. V usage is TRBV7-8 and J usage is TRBJ1-2; D unclear. The CDR3 is 14 amino acids. The ends were cut back, 0 bases at V and 7 bases at J, with 12 bases in the middle. Germline loops: CDR1 SGHVS, CDR2 FQNEAQ.